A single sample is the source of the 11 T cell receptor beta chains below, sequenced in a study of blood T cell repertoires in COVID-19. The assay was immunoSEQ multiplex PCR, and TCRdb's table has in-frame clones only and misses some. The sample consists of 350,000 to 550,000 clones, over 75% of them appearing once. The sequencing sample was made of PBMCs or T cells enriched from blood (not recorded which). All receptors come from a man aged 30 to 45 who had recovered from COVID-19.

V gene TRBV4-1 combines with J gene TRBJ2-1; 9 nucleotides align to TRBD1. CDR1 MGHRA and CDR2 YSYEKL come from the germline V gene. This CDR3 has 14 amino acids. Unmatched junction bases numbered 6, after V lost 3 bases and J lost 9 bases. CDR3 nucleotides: TGCGCCAGCAGCCAGGGACAGGGCGCGGGTGAGCAGTTCTTC. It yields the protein CASSQGQGAGEQFF.

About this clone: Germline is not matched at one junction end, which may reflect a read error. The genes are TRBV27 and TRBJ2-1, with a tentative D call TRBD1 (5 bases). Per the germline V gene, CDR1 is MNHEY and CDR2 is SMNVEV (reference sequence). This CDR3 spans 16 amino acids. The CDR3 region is CASSLLTWGSDNEQFF. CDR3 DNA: TGTGCCAGCAGTTTATTAACGTGGGGCTCCGACAATGAGCAGTTCTTC.

CDR3 protein: CASSRAGTGGVETQYF. In DNA form, the CDR3 reads TGTGCCAGCAGCCGCGCCGGGACAGGGGGCGTAGAGACCCAGTACTTC. V usage is TRBV6-6 and J usage is TRBJ2-5, with 12 bases fitting TRBD1. Germline assignment: CDR1 MNHNY and CDR2 SVGAGI (reference sequence). V was clipped by 6 bases and J by 4 bases; unmatched bases: 9. The CDR3 is 16 amino acids.

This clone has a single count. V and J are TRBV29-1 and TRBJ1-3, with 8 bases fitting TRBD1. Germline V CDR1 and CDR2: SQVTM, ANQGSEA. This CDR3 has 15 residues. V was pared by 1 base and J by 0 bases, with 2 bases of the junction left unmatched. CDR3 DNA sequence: TGCAGCGTTGAAGCAGGGGGCGTCTCTGGAAACACCATATATTTT. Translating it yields CSVEAGGVSGNTIYF.

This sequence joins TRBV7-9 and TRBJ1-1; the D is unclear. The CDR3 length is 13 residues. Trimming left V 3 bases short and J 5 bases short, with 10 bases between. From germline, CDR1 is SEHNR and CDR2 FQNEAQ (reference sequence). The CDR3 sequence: CASSLPSGTEAFF. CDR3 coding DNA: TGTGCCAGCAGCTTGCCCTCGGGAACTGAAGCTTTCTTT.

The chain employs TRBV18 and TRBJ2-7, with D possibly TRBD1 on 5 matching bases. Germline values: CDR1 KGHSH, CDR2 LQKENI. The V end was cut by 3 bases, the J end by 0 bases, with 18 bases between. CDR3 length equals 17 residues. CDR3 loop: CASSPRTPGPLSYEQYF. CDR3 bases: TGTGCCAGCTCACCCAGGACACCGGGCCCCCTCTCCTACGAGCAGTACTTC.

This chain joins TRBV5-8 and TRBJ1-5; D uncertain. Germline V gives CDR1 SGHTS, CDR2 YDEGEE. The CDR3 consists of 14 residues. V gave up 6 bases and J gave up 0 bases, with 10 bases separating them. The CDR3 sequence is CASKVGYSNQPQHF. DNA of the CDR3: TGTGCCAGCAAGGTCGGGTATAGCAATCAGCCCCAGCATTTT. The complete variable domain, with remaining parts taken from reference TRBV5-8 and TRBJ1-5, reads EAGVTQSPTHLIKTRGQQATLRCSPISGHTSVYWYQQALGLGLQFLLWYDEGEERNRGNFPPRFSGRQFPNYSSELNVNALELEDSALYLCASKVGYSNQPQHFGDGTRLSIL.

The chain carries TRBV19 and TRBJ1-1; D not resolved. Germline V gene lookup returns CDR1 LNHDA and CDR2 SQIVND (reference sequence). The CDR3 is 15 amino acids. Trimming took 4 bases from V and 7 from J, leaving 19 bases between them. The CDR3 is CASSSPGSGPLEAFF. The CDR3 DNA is TGTGCCAGTAGTAGTCCGGGGAGCGGACCACTTGAAGCTTTCTTT.

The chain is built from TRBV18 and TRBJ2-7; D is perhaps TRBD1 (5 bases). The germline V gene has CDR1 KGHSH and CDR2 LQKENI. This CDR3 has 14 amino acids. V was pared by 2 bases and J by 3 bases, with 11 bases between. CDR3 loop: CASSPFAQDYEQYF. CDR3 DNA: TGTGCCAGCTCACCATTCGCACAGGACTACGAGCAGTACTTC.

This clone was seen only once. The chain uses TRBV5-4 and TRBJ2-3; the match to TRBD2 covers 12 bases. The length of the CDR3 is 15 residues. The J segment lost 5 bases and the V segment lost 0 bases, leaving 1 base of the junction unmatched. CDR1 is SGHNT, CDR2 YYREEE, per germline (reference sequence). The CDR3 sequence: CASSLGGLAGDTQYF. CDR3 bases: TGTGCCAGCAGCTTGGGGGGACTAGCGGGAGATACGCAGTATTTT.

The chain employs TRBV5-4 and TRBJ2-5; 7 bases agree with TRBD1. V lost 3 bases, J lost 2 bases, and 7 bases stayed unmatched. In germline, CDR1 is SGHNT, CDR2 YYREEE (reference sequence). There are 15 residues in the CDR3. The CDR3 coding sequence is TGTGCCAGCAGCTCTGCATCACAGGGGCAAGAGACCCAGTACTTC. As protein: CASSSASQGQETQYF.